These 9 T cell receptor beta chains came from one sample sequenced in a study of post-analysis software for immune sequencing data. No antigen has been identified for these receptors. General study findings and limits: With TRBV5-6, TRBV5-1 and TRBV20-1 included, about five TRBV segments were more frequent in patients than in controls.

Libraries were made from TCR beta cDNA, and they carried unique molecular identifiers. MiXCR, run by TCRdb on the PCR reads, gives a single entry per CDR3 protein. This sample yields some 240,000 distinct CDR3 sequences, of which around 34% are seen a single time; under 5.5% belongs to the top ten. The sample consisted of blood. These receptors all come from a girl aged 5-17 years with multiple sclerosis.

A few counts support this clonotype. V is TRBV3-1 and J is TRBJ1-3; no definite D call. V was clipped by 4 bases and J by 0 bases, with 16 bases between them. The germline gives CDR1 LGHDT, CDR2 YNNKEL (reference sequence). There are 17 residues in the CDR3. The CDR3 coding sequence is TGTGCCAGCAGCCGGGCCGGAGGGTTCAGCTCTGGAAACACCATATATTTT. It specifies CASSRAGGFSSGNTIYF.

The chain joins TRBV6-5 to TRBJ2-6; 10 bases fit TRBD1. The CDR3 length is 22 residues. Germline CDR1 and CDR2: MNHEY and SVGAGI. J lost 4 bases, V lost 0 bases, and 18 bases had no gene match. DNA for the CDR3: TGTGCCAGCAGTTACTCGATCGTCCCGGGACAGGGGAGCGCAGAAGGGGCCAACGTCCTGACTTTC. Its protein product is CASSYSIVPGQGSAEGANVLTF.

Only a few counts were recorded for this clonotype. This chain connects TRBV5-1 to TRBJ2-1, with D possibly being TRBD2 (6 bases). Germline CDR1 is SGHRS and CDR2 is YFSETQ. CDR3 size: 16 residues. V lost 0 bases and J 4 bases, leaving 14 bases between the germline ends. CDR3 nucleotide sequence: TGCGCCAGCAGCTTGGGACTAGACTCCCCTTACAATGAGCAGTTCTTC. Its translation is CASSLGLDSPYNEQFF.

This clonotype was counted once. V is TRBV20-1 and J is TRBJ2-7, with a tentative D call TRBD2 (6 bases). Looked up from germline, CDR1 is DFQATT and CDR2 is SNEGSKA (reference sequence). V lost 6 bases to trimming and J lost 6 bases, with 18 bases between them. This CDR3 region has 13 residues. The CDR3 loop reads CSATGQGGIEQYF. As DNA, the CDR3 is TGCAGTGCCACCGGGCAGGGAGGAATCGAGCAGTACTTC.

The chain employs TRBV12-3 or TRBV12-4 and TRBJ1-4; tentatively, D is TRBD1 (5 bases). The CDR3 runs to 15 residues. Trimming shortened V by 3 bases and J by 8 bases, and 16 bases separated the two germline ends. The DNA of the CDR3 is TGTGCCAGCAGTTTTCTTGGGACCCCGGGGGAAAAACTGTTTTTT. It encodes CASSFLGTPGEKLFF.

J is TRBJ2-2 and V is TRBV7-9, with D perhaps matching TRBD1 or TRBD2 (5 bases each). V lost 5 bases, J lost 1 base, and 11 bases lay in between. Germline CDR1 is SEHNR and CDR2 is FQNEAQ (reference sequence). The CDR3 runs to 15 residues. As DNA, the CDR3 is TGTGCCAGCAGCGTCTCAGGGAGGAACACCGGGGAGCTGTTTTTT. Translating it yields CASSVSGRNTGELFF.

The sample holds a few counts of this clonotype. The rearrangement joins TRBV11-2 to TRBJ1-3, with no clear D. Germline V CDR1 and CDR2: SGHAT, FQNNGV. The CDR3 loop spans 13 amino acids. Trimming stripped 0 bases from V and 10 bases from J, with 10 bases between. CDR3 sequence reads: CASSLESGNTIYF. CDR3 bases: TGTGCCAGCAGCTTAGAATCTGGGAATACCATATATTTT.

Concerning this clonotype: A read error is possible here, since a much larger clone lies one base away. The conserved phenylalanine or tryptophan is not found at the CDR3 terminus, so this likely reflects a read error. This chain uses TRBV28 with TRBJ2-1, with 9 bases lining up with TRBD2. Germline lookup yields CDR1 MDHEN and CDR2 SYDVKM. J was trimmed by 10 bases and V by 6 bases; bases with no gene match: 10. CDR3 length: 14 amino acids. CDR3 loop: CASRPRGGALEQFV. CDR3 in DNA: TGTGCCAGCAGACCCCGCGGGGGGGCCTTAGAGCAGTTCGTC.

The sample holds a few counts of this clonotype. This chain uses TRBV5-1 with TRBJ2-5; D uncertain. The CDR3 has 11 residues. Per germline, CDR1 SGHRS and CDR2 YFSETQ. The V end lost 0 bases, the J end lost 7 bases, and 4 bases lay between the germline ends. The CDR3 protein is CASSLDLTQYF. Here the CDR3 DNA reads TGCGCCAGCAGCTTGGATCTGACCCAGTACTTC.